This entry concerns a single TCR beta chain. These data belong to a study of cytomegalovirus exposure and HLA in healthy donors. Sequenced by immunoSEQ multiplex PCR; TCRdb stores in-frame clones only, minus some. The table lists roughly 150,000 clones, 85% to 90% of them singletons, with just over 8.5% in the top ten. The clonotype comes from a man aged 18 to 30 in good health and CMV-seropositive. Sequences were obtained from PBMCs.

CDR3 sequence reads: CASSSTGGGDEKLFF. CDR3 DNA sequence: TGTGCCAGCAGTTCGACAGGGGGCGGGGATGAAAAACTGTTTTTT. The rearrangement links TRBV27 to TRBJ1-4; 10 positions agree with TRBD1. The V segment lost 4 bases and the J segment 6 bases; nucleotides outside the gene matches: 5. The CDR3 sequence is 15 residues long. Germline V gene lookup returns CDR1 MNHEY and CDR2 SMNVEV (reference sequence).